This TCR beta chain came from a study of T cell clones after liver transplantation. For the study at large: Samples came from ITN030ST, which attempted immunosuppression withdrawal within 2 years of liver transplantation. Study-wide points: A significant post-transplant drop in circulating graft-donor-reactive CD4 TCRbeta sequences occurred in most of the 8 subjects.

Note on this clone: Its matching antigen is unknown.

Clones were sequenced by immunoSEQ multiplex PCR, and TCRdb holds only the in-frame ones, with some missing. The repertoire includes about 76,000 clones, approximately 87% of them detected once, and over 2.5% sits in the top ten. This CDR3 has 13 amino acids. Germline trimming cut 10 bases from V and 4 bases from J; bases unmatched to any gene: 8. Germline V gene lookup returns CDR1 MNHEY and CDR2 SVGAGI. The TCR sequence derives from a human patient who received a liver transplant. The graft donor may account for some of the T cells. This rearrangement joins TRBV6-5 to TRBJ2-7, with 9 bases aligning to TRBD1. The sample in question was CD4+ T cells from blood, obtained at the 22-month timepoint. CDR3 region: CATRGQGLYEQYF. CDR3 in DNA: TGTGCCACCCGGGGACAGGGTTTGTACGAGCAGTACTTC.